This TCR beta chain comes out of a study of blood T cell repertoires in COVID-19. Study-level background: PBMCs, B-cell-depleted T cells, or T cells provided the cDNA or gDNA that made up the material.

How the authors handled the data: Cell counts per sample came from amplifying reference gene primers. Sequencing used immunoSEQ multiplex PCR; TCRdb keeps in-frame clones, though not all of them. That table is the source of V, J and clone size, and D and trimming were worked out from the DNA. The sample includes more than 250,000 clones, roughly 86% of them seen just once. The specimen sequenced was peripheral blood. The source is a woman aged 45-60 years with acute or convalescent COVID-19.

The DNA for the CDR3 is TGCGCCAGCAGCTTGATGGCCAGATCGAACACTGAAGCTTTCTTT. This codes for CASSLMARSNTEAFF. The rearrangement uses TRBV5-1 and TRBJ1-1; no clear D gene. The V and J ends lost 1 base and 1 base respectively, with 11 bases between them. Germline-derived CDR1 and CDR2 are SGHRS and YFSETQ. The CDR3 covers 15 residues.